Described below is a single T cell receptor beta chain sequence and its context. Profiled with immunoSEQ multiplex PCR; TCRdb holds only in-frame clones, not every one. The sample records a few hundred thousand clones, roughly 87% being singletons. The CDR3 covers 14 residues. Between the trimmed V and J ends, which lost 2 bases and 3 bases, there was a span of 11 bases. Germline CDR1 reads SGHDT; CDR2 reads YYEEEE. This entry belongs to a study of blood T cell repertoires in COVID-19. This clonotype originated in a man aged 30-40 years in a cohort exposed to, infected with or recovered from COVID-19 (not recorded which). V gene TRBV5-6 combines with J gene TRBJ1-1; D perhaps matches TRBD1 (6 bases). The material sequenced was PBMCs or T cells enriched from blood (not recorded which). CDR3 bases: TGTGCCAGCAGCTTTTATACAGGGTACACTGAAGCTTTCTTT. Translation gives CASSFYTGYTEAFF.